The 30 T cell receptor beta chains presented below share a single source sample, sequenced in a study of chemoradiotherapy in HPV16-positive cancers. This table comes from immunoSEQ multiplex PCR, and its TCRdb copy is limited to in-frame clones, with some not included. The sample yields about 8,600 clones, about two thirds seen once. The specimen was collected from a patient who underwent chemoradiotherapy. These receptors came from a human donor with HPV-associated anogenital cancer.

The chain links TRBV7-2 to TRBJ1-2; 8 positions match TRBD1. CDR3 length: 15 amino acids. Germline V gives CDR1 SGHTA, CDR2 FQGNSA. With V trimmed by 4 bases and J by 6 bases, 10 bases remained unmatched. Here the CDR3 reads CASSYRQGSLDGYTF. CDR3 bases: TGTGCCAGCAGCTACAGACAGGGGTCGCTGGATGGCTACACCTTC.

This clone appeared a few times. The CDR3 reads CASSDRPDEQYF. The CDR3 DNA reads TGCGCCAGCAGTGACCGTCCCGACGAGCAGTACTTC. The chain recombines TRBV5-1 with TRBJ2-7, with no clear D. The ends were cut back, 5 bases at V and 5 bases at J, with 11 bases in the middle. The CDR3 is 12 amino acids. Germline-derived CDR1 and CDR2 are SGHRS and YFSETQ.

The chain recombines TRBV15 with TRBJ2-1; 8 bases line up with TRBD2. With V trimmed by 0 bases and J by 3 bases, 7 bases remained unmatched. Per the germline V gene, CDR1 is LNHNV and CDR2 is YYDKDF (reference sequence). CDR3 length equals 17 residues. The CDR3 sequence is CATSRDDSGGFYNEQFF. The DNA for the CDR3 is TGTGCCACCAGCAGAGACGACAGCGGGGGTTTCTACAATGAGCAGTTCTTC.

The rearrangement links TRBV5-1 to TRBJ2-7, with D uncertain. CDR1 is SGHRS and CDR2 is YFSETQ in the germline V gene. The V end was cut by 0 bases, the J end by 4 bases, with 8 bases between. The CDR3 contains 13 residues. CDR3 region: CASSLEDGYEQYF. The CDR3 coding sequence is TGCGCCAGCAGCTTGGAGGACGGGTACGAGCAGTACTTC.

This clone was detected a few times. CDR3 coding DNA: TGTGCCAGCAGTCGTGGGGACAGCGAAAAACTGTTTTTT. It yields the protein CASSRGDSEKLFF. This chain connects TRBV2 to TRBJ1-4, with 7 positions matching TRBD1. Trimming cost V 5 bases and J 8 bases; bases outside gene matches: 5. The germline gives CDR1 SNHLY, CDR2 FYNNEI. The CDR3 spans 13 residues. The full variable domain, with the rest looked up from reference TRBV2 and TRBJ1-4, is EPEVTQTPSHQVTQMGQEVILRCVPISNHLYFYWYRQILGQKVEFLVSFYNNEISEKSEIFDDQFSVERPDGSNFTLKIRSTKLEDSAMYFCASSRGDSEKLFFGSGTQLSVL.

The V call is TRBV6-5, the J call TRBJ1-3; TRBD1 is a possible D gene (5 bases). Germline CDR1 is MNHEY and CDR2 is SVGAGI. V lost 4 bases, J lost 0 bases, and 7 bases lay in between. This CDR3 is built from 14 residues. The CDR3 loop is CASSWGGSGNTIYF. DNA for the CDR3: TGTGCCAGCAGTTGGGGGGGCTCTGGAAACACCATATATTTT.

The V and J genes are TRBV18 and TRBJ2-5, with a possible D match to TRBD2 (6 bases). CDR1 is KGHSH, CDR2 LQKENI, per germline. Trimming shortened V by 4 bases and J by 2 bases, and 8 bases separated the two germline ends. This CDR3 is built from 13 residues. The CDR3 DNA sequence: TGTGCCAGCTCACGTGGGGGGCAAGAGACCCAGTACTTC. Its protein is CASSRGGQETQYF.

CDR3 region: CASSDEFGLARFDQPQHF. Written as DNA, the CDR3 is TGTGCCAGCAGTGATGAATTTGGGCTCGCCCGGTTCGACCAGCCCCAGCATTTT. The V call is TRBV6-1, the J call TRBJ1-5; D not resolved. This CDR3 comprises 18 residues. Trimming removed 3 bases at V and 7 bases at J, with 25 bases between. Germline V lookup: CDR1 MNHNS, CDR2 SASEGT.

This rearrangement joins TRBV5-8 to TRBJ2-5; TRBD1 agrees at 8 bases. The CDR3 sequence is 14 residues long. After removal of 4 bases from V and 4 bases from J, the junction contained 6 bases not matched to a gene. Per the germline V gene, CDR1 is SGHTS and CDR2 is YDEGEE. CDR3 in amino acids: CASSRPGGTETQYF. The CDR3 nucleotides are TGTGCCAGCAGCCGACCAGGGGGCACAGAGACCCAGTACTTC.

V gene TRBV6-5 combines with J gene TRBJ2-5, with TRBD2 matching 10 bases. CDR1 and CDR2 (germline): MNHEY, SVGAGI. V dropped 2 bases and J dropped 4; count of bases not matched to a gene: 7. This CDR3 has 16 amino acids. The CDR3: CASSYGSGGSGETQYF. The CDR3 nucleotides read TGTGCCAGCAGTTACGGTAGCGGGGGGAGTGGAGAGACCCAGTACTTC.

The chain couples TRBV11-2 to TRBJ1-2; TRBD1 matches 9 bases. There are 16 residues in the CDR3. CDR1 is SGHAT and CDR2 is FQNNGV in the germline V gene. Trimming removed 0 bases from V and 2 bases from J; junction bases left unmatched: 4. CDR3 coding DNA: TGTGCCAGCAGCTTAGATCGACAGGGGGTCAACTATGGCTACACCTTC. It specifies CASSLDRQGVNYGYTF.

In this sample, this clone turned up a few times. The CDR3 DNA follows: TGTGCCAGCAGCTTAACATCCCTAGACTACGAGCAGTACTTC. Translating it yields CASSLTSLDYEQYF. The rearrangement joins TRBV7-2 to TRBJ2-7; the D is unclear. CDR1 is SGHTA and CDR2 is FQGNSA in the germline V gene. Between the trimmed V and J ends, which lost 2 bases and 3 bases, there was a span of 11 bases. The CDR3 length is 14 residues.

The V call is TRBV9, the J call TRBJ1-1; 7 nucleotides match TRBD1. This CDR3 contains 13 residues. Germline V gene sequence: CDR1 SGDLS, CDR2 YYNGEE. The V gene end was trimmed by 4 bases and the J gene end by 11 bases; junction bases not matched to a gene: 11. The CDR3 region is CASSLGGGGDAFF. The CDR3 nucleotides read TGTGCCAGCAGCTTAGGAGGAGGGGGCGACGCTTTCTTT.

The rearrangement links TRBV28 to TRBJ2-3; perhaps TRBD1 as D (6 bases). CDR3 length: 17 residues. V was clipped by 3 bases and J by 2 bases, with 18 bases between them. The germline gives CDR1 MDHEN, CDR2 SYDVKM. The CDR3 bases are TGTGCCAGCAGTTTCCCGTCCGGGACAACCGTCACAGATACGCAGTATTTT. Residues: CASSFPSGTTVTDTQYF.

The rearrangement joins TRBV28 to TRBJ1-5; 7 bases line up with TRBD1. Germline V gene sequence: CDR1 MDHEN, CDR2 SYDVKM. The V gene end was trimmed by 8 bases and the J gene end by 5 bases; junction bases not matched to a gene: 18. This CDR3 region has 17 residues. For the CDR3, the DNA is TGTGCCAGCGCCGGGACAGACCTACGAGCTTTGGATCAGCCCCAGCATTTT. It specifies CASAGTDLRALDQPQHF.

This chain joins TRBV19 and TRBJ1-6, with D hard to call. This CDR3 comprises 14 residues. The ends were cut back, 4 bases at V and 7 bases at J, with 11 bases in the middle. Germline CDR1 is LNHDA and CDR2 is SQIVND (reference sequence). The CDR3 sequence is CASSTGWENSPLHF. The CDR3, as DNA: TGTGCCAGTAGTACGGGGTGGGAGAATTCACCCCTCCACTTT.

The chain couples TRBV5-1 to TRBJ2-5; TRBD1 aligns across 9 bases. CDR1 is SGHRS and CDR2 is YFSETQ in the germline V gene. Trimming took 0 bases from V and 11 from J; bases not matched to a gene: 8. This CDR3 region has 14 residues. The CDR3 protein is CASSLGDRAGEQYF. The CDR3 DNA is TGCGCCAGCAGCTTGGGGGACAGGGCGGGAGAGCAGTACTTC. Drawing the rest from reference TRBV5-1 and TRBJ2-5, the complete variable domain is KAGVTQTPRYLIKTRGQQVTLSCSPISGHRSVSWYQQTPGQGLQFLFEYFSETQRNKGNFPGRFSGRQFSNSRSEMNVSTLELGDSALYLCASSLGDRAGEQYFGPGTRLLVL.

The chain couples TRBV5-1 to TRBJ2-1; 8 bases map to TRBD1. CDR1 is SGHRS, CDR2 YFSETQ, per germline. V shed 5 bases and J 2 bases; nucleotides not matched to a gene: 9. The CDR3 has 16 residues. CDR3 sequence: CASSPKQGGTYNEQFF. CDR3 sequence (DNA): TGCGCCAGCAGTCCCAAACAGGGGGGCACCTACAATGAGCAGTTCTTC.

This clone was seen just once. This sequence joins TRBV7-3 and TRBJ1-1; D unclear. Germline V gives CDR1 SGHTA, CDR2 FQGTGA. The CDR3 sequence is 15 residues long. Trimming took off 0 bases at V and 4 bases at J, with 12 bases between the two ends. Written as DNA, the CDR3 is TGTGCCAGCAGCTTAACGGGTGGGGAGGGCACTGAAGCTTTCTTT. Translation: CASSLTGGEGTEAFF. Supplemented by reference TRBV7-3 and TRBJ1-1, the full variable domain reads GAGVSQTPSNKVTEKGKYVELRCDPISGHTALYWYRQSLGQGPEFLIYFQGTGAADDSGLPNDRFFAVRPEGSVSTLKIQRTERGDSAVYLCASSLTGGEGTEAFFGQGTRLTVV.

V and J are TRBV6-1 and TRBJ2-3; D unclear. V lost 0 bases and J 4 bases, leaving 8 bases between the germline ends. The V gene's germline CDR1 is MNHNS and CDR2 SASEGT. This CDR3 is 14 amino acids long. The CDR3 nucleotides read TGTGCCAGCAGTGAAGCGCTGGGTCCAGATACGCAGTATTTT. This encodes CASSEALGPDTQYF.

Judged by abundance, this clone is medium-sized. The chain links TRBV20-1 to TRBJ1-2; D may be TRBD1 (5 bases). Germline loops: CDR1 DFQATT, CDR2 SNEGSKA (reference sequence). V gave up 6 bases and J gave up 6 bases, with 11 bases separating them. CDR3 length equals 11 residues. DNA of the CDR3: TGCAGTGCCTTAAACAGGAATGGCTACACCTTC. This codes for CSALNRNGYTF.

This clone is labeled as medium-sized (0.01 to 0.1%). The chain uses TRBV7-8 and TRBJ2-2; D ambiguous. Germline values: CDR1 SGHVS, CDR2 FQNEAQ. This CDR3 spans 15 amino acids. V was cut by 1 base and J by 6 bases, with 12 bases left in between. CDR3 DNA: TGTGCCAGCAGCTTAGTAGGGCCCGGGCCCGGGGAGCTGTTTTTT. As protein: CASSLVGPGPGELFF.

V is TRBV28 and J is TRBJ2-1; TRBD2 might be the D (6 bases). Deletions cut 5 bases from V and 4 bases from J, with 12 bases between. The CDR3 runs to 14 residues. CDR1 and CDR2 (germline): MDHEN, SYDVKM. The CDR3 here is CASSTPGGYNEQFF. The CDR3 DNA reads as TGTGCCAGCAGTACTCCCGGAGGGTACAATGAGCAGTTCTTC. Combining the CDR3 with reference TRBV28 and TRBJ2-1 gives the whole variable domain DVKVTQSSRYLVKRTGEKVFLECVQDMDHENMFWYRQDPGLGLRLIYFSYDVKMKEKGDIPEGYSVSREKKERFSLILESASTNQTSMYLCASSTPGGYNEQFFGPGTRLTVL.

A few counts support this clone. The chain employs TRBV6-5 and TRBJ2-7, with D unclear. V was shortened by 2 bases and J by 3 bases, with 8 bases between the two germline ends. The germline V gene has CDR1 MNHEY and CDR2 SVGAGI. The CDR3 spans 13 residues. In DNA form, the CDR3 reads TGTGCCAGCAGTTACAACAGAAACTACGAGCAGTACTTC. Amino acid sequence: CASSYNRNYEQYF.

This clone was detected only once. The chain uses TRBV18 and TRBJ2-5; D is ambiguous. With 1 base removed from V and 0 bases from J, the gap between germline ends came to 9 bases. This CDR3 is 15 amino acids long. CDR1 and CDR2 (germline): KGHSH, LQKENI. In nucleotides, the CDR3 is TGTGCCAGCTCACCACTACCTCAGAACCAAGAGACCCAGTACTTC. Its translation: CASSPLPQNQETQYF.

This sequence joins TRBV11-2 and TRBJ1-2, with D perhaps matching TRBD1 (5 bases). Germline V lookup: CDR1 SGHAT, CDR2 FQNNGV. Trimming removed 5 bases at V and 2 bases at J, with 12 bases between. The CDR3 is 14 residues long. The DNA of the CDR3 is TGTGCCAGCAGCCGAACCGACAGAAACTATGGCTACACCTTC. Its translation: CASSRTDRNYGYTF.

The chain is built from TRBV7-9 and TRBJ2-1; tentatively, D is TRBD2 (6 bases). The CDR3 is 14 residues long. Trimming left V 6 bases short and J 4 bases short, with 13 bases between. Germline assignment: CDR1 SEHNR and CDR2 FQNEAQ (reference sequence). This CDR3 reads CASRGLAHYNEQFF. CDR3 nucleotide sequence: TGTGCCAGCAGGGGCCTAGCGCATTACAATGAGCAGTTCTTC.

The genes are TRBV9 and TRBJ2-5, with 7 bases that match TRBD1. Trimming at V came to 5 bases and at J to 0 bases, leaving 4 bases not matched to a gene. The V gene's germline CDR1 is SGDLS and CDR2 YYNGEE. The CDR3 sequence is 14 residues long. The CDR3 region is CASSGTVNQETQYF. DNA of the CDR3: TGTGCCAGCAGTGGGACAGTGAACCAAGAGACCCAGTACTTC.

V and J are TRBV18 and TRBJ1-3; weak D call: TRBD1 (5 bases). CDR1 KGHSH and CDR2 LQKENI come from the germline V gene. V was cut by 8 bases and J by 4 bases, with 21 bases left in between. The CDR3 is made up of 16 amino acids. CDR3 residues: CASSPTSRVEGNTIYF. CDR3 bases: TGTGCCAGCAGTCCCACTTCCAGGGTGGAAGGAAACACCATATATTTT.

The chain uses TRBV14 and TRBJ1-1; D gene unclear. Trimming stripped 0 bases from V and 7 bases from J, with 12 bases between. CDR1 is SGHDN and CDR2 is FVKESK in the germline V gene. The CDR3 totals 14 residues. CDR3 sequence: CASSQDPGIGEAFF. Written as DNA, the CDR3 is TGTGCCAGCAGCCAAGATCCGGGGATCGGTGAAGCTTTCTTT.